The present T cell receptor beta chain was sequenced within a study of blood T cell repertoires in COVID-19. Study summary: Samples representing acute and convalescent COVID-19 were sourced from the United States, Italy and Spain.

V lost 2 bases to trimming and J lost 4 bases, with 6 bases between them. The CDR3 has 13 amino acids. Germline loops: CDR1 KGHSH, CDR2 LQKENI. Produced via immunoSEQ multiplex PCR; TCRdb's table is partial and in-frame only. In the table there are a few hundred thousand clones, roughly 90% of which are singletons. Notes on this clone: The same CDR3 is also encoded by other DNA sequences in this sample.

What was sequenced was peripheral blood. V is TRBV18 and J is TRBJ1-5; no clear D. The sequence was obtained from a man in his fifties with acute or convalescent COVID-19. CDR3 sequence (DNA): TGTGCCAGCTCACCAGGAGGGAATCAGCCCCAGCATTTT. This codes for CASSPGGNQPQHF.